The rows below give T cell receptor beta chains drawn from one sample of a study of blood T cell repertoires in COVID-19. This table comes from immunoSEQ multiplex PCR, and its TCRdb copy is limited to in-frame clones, with some not included. The sample holds about 250,000 clones, roughly 85% seen once. The sequenced sample consisted of PBMCs or T cells enriched from blood (not recorded which). The receptors derive from a woman aged 45-60 years with acute COVID-19. CDR3s include the opening cysteine and the closing phenylalanine or tryptophan. The D gene is left open where the match is weak. Size tells how often a clone was seen (once, few, many) or the class of an expanded clone, and some rows leave it out.

CDR3	DNA	D	V	J	size
CASGRDRGFSGNTIYF	TGTGCCAGCGGTAGAGACAGGGGATTTTCGGGAAACACCATATATTTT	TRBD1	TRBV27	TRBJ1-3	NA
CASSIRQGGVNQPQHF	TGTGCCAGTAGTATTCGACAGGGTGGCGTCAATCAGCCCCAGCATTTT	TRBD1	TRBV19	TRBJ1-5	NA
CASSLGQGGATNEKLFF	TGTGCCAGCAGCCTAGGACAGGGTGGGGCAACTAATGAAAAACTGTTTTTT	TRBD1	TRBV7-9	TRBJ1-4	NA
CATSRESTGYSGNTIYF	TGTGCCACCAGCAGAGAGTCGACGGGGTACTCTGGAAACACCATATATTTT	NA	TRBV15	TRBJ1-3	NA
CASSLNSWDRFSMNTEAFF	TGTGCCAGCAGCTTAAATTCTTGGGACAGGTTTTCCATGAACACTGAAGCTTTCTTT	TRBD1	TRBV7-3	TRBJ1-1	once
CASSPGTTAYEQYF	TGTGCCAGCAGCCCAGGGACAACAGCCTACGAGCAGTACTTC	NA	TRBV9	TRBJ2-7	many
CASSLVEQGAEAFF	TGTGCCAGCAGCTTGGTGGAGCAGGGGGCTGAAGCTTTCTTT	TRBD1	TRBV5-4	TRBJ1-1	NA
CASSSTLLAGGPDTQYF	TGTGCCAGCAGCTCGACCTTACTAGCGGGGGGGCCAGATACGCAGTATTTT	TRBD2	TRBV7-8	TRBJ2-3	NA
CASSLGGGLETQYF	TGCGCCAGCAGCTTGGGAGGGGGCCTAGAGACCCAGTACTTC	TRBD1	TRBV5-1	TRBJ2-5	NA
CASSYEGWNTEAFF	TGTGCCAGCAGTTACGAGGGTTGGAACACTGAAGCTTTCTTT	NA	TRBV6-5	TRBJ1-1	NA
CASSLVGGRDGSPLHF	TGTGCCAGCAGCTTGGTTGGGGGCAGGGATGGCTCACCCCTCCACTTT	NA	TRBV5-4	TRBJ1-6	once
CASSFLAGDNEQYF	TGTGCCAGCAGCTTTCTTGCAGGGGATAACGAGCAGTACTTC	NA	TRBV7-9	TRBJ2-7	NA
CASSDRSSYEQYF	TGTGCCAGCAGCGACAGGAGCTCCTACGAGCAGTACTTC	NA	TRBV9	TRBJ2-7	NA
CASRRTEKAFF	TGTGCCAGCAGGCGGACAGAAAAAGCTTTCTTT	NA	TRBV12-3/TRBV12-4	TRBJ1-1	once
CAWWRLAYNEQFF	TGTGCCTGGTGGAGGCTAGCTTACAATGAGCAGTTCTTC	NA	TRBV30	TRBJ2-1	NA
CASRATGNEQYF	TGTGCCAGCAGAGCTACAGGGAACGAGCAGTACTTC	NA	TRBV3-1/TRBV3-2	TRBJ2-7	NA
CASSIIQTGGYTF	TGTGCCAGTAGTATAATCCAGACGGGTGGCTACACCTTC	NA	TRBV19	TRBJ1-2	few
CASSEANRGTRDF	TGTGCCAGCAGTGAAGCTAACAGGGGTACCAGGGACTTC	TRBD1	TRBV6-1	TRBJ1-2	NA
CASSFTRRVYNEQFF	TGTGCCAGCAGCTTCACTAGGAGGGTGTACAATGAGCAGTTCTTC	NA	TRBV7-2	TRBJ2-1	NA
CASSDRQGSTGANVLTF	TGTGCCAGTAGTGACCGACAGGGGAGTACTGGGGCCAACGTCCTGACTTTC	TRBD1	TRBV19	TRBJ2-6	few
CASREALPYEQYF	TGTGCCAGCAGGGAGGCCCTTCCCTACGAGCAGTACTTC	NA	TRBV27	TRBJ2-7	NA
CASSRTGETQYF	TGTGCCAGCAGCAGGACGGGGGAGACCCAGTACTTC	NA	TRBV11-2	TRBJ2-5	NA
CASRGFGQGAQETQYF	TGCGCCAGCAGAGGATTTGGACAGGGGGCCCAAGAGACCCAGTACTTC	TRBD1	TRBV23-1	TRBJ2-5	NA
CASSLTPQERNSPLHF	TGCGCCAGCAGCCTAACCCCACAGGAGCGTAATTCACCCCTCCACTTT	NA	TRBV4-3	TRBJ1-6	NA
CASRPTGYETGNTIYF	TGTGCCAGTAGACCTACGGGGTACGAAACGGGAAACACCATATATTTT	NA	TRBV19	TRBJ1-3	few
CASSLVPGGNEQFF	TGTGCCAGCAGCTTAGTTCCGGGGGGGAATGAGCAGTTCTTC	TRBD2	TRBV7-2	TRBJ2-1	NA
CASSFYDEQYF	TGTGCCAGCAGTTTTTATGACGAGCAGTACTTC	NA	TRBV12-3/TRBV12-4	TRBJ2-7	NA
CASSLGTGFLAFF	TGTGCCAGCAGCTTAGGGACAGGGTTTTTGGCTTTCTTT	TRBD1	TRBV11-2	TRBJ1-1	NA
CASSPGQGNEKLFF	TGTGCCAGCTCACCAGGGCAGGGGAATGAAAAACTGTTTTTT	NA	TRBV18	TRBJ1-4	NA
CASNAGAGSRETQYF	TGTGCCAGCAACGCGGGGGCGGGGAGTAGGGAGACCCAGTACTTC	NA	TRBV6-5	TRBJ2-5	NA
CASSPQTWGEDFF	TGTGCCAGCAGCCCTCAGACATGGGGGGAGGATTTCTTT	NA	TRBV16	TRBJ1-1	few
CASSWGQGAFGELFF	TGTGCCAGCAGCTGGGGACAGGGGGCGTTCGGGGAGCTGTTTTTT	TRBD1	TRBV5-5	TRBJ2-2	NA